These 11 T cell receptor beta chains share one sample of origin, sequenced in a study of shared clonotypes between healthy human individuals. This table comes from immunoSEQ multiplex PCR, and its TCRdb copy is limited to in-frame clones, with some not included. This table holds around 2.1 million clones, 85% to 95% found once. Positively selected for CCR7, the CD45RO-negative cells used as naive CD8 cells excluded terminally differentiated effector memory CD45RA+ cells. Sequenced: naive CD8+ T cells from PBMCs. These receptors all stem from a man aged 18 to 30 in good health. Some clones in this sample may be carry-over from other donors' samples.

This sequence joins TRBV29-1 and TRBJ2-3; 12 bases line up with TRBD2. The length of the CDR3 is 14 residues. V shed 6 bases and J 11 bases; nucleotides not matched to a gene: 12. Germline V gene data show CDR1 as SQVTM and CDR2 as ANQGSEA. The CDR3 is CSVRLAGDLFVQYF. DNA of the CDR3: TGCAGCGTGCGACTAGCGGGAGACCTATTTGTGCAGTATTTT.

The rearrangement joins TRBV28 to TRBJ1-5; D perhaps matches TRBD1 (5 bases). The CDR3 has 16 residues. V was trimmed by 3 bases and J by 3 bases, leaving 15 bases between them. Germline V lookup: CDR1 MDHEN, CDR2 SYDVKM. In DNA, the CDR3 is TGTGCCAGCAGTTTTTGGGGCGCCGAAAACAATCAGCCCCAGCATTTT. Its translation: CASSFWGAENNQPQHF.

In DNA form, the CDR3 reads TGTGCCATCAGTGGACAGGGAGAAGACTATGGCTACACCTTC. It specifies CAISGQGEDYGYTF. The rearrangement links TRBV10-3 to TRBJ1-2; TRBD1 matches 7 bases. Trimming cost V 4 bases and J 3 bases; bases outside gene matches: 5. The CDR3 spans 14 residues. CDR1 and CDR2 (germline): ENHRY, SYGVKD.

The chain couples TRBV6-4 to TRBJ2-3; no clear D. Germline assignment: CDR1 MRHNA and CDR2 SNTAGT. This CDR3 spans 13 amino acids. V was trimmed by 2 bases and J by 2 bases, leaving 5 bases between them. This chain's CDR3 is CASSDRNTDTQYF. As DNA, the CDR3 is TGTGCCAGCAGTGACAGGAACACAGATACGCAGTATTTT.

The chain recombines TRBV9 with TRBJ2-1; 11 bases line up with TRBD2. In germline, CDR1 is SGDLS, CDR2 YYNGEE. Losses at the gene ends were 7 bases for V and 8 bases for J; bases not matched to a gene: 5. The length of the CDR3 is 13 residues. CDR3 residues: CASGGTSGYEQFF. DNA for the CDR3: TGTGCCAGCGGGGGGACTAGCGGCTATGAGCAGTTCTTC.

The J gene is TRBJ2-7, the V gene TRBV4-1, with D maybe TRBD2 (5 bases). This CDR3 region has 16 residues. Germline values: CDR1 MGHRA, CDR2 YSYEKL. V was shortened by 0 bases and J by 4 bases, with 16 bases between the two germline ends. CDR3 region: CASSQDTTSKFYEQYF. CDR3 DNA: TGCGCCAGCAGCCAAGATACCACTAGTAAATTTTACGAGCAGTACTTC.

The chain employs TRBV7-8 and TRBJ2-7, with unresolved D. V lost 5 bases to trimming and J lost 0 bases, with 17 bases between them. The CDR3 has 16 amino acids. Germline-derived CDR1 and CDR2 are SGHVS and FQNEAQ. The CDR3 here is CASSPNRAVTSYEQYF. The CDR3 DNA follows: TGTGCCAGCAGCCCGAACCGTGCGGTAACCTCCTACGAGCAGTACTTC.

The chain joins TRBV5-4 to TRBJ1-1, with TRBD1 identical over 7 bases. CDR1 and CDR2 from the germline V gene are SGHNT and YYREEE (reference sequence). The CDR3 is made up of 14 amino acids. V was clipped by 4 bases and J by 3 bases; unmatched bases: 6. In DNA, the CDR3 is TGTGCCAGCAGCCCTGGACAGGAGTACACTGAAGCTTTCTTT. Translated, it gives CASSPGQEYTEAFF.

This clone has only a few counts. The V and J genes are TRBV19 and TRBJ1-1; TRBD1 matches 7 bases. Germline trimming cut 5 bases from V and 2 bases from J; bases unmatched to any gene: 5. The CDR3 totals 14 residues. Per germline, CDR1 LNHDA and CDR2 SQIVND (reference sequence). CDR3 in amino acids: CASSLRQGNTEAFF. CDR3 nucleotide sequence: TGTGCCAGTAGTCTACGACAGGGAAACACTGAAGCTTTCTTT.

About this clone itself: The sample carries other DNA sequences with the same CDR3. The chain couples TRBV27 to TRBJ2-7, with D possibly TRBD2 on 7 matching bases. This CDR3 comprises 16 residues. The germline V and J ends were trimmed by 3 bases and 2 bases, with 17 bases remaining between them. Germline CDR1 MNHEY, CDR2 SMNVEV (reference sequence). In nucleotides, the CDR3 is TGTGCCAGCAGTTTGTTGGGGGGGCAGGGTCCCTACGAGCAGTACTTC. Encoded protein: CASSLLGGQGPYEQYF.

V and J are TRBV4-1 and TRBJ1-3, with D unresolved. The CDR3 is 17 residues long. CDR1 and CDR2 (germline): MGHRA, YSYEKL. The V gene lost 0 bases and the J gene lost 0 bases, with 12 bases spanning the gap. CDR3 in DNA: TGCGCCAGCAGCCAAGAACGGGTGGGGAGCTCTGGAAACACCATATATTTT. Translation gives CASSQERVGSSGNTIYF.